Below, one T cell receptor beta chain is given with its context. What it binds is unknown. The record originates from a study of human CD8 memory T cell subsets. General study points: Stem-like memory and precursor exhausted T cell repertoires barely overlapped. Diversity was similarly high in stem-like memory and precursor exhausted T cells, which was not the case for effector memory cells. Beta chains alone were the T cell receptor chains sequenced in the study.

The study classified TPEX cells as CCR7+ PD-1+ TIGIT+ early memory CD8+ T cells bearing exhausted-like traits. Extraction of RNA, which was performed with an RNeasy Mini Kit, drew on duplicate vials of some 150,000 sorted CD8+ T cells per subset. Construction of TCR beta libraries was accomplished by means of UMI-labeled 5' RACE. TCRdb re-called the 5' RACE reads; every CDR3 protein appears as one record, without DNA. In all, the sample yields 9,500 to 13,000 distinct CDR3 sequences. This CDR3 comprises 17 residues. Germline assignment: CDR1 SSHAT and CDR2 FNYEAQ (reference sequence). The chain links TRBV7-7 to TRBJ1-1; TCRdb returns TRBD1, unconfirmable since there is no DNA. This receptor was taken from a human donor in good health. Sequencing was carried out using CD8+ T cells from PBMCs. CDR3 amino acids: CASSQEDRGLLNTEAFF.